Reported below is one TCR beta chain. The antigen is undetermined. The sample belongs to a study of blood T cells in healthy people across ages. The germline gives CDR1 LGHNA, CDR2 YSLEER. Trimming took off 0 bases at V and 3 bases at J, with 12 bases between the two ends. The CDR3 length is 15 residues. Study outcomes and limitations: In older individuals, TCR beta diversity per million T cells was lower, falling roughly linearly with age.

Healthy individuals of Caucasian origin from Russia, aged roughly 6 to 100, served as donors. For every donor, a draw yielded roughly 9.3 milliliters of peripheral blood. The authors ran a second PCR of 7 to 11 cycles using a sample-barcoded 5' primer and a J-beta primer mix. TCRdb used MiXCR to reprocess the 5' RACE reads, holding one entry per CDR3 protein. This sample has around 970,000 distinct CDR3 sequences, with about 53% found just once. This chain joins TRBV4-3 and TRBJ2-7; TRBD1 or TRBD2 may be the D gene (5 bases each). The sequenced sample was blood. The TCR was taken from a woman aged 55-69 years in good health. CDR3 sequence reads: CASSQDRDAFYEQYF. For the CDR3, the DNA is TGCGCCAGCAGCCAAGATAGGGACGCCTTCTACGAGCAGTACTTC.